This T cell receptor beta chain appears in the sequencing data of a study of PD-1 blockade in classical Hodgkin lymphoma. Looked up from germline, CDR1 is SGHRS and CDR2 is YFSETQ. Trimming took 1 base from V and 5 from J, leaving 12 bases between them. The CDR3 consists of 14 residues. Only in-frame clones appear in the TCRdb table, and some are missing; sequencing was by immunoSEQ multiplex PCR. The profile shows roughly 90,000 clones, roughly 76% of them singletons. Brentuximab vedotin exposure varied, and every patient relapsed after autologous stem cell transplantation. The receptor was derived from a human donor with classical Hodgkin lymphoma. Source: peripheral blood mononuclear cells (PBMCs), taken before the second cycle of nivolumab. The chain links TRBV5-1 to TRBJ1-1; the D is unclear. The CDR3, as DNA: TGCGCCAGCAGCTTGCGGGTGGGCTTAACTGAAGCTTTCTTT. The encoded protein is CASSLRVGLTEAFF.